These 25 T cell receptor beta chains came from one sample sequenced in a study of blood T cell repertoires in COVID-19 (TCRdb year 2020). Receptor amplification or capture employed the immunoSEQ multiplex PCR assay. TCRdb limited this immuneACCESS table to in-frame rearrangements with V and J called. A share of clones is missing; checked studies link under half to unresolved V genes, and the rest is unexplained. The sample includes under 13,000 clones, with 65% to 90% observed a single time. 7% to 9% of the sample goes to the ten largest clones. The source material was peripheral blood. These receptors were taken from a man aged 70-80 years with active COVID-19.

The CDR3 protein is CASSLRLAGEYEQYF. The CDR3 DNA is TGTGCCAGCAGTTTACGACTAGCGGGGGAATACGAGCAGTACTTC. The chain recombines TRBV28 with TRBJ2-7, with TRBD2 identical over 12 bases. Germline V lookup: CDR1 MDHEN, CDR2 SYDVKM. The V gene end was trimmed by 2 bases and the J gene end by 4 bases; junction bases not matched to a gene: 3. The CDR3 totals 15 residues. Filled out from reference TRBV28 and TRBJ2-7, the complete variable domain reads DVKVTQSSRYLVKRTGEKVFLECVQDMDHENMFWYRQDPGLGLRLIYFSYDVKMKEKGDIPEGYSVSREKKERFSLILESASTNQTSMYLCASSLRLAGEYEQYFGPGTRLTVT.

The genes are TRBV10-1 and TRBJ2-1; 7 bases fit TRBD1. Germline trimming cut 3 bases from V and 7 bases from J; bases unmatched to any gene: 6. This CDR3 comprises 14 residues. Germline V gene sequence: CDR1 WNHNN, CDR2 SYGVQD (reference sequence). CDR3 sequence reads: CASSEGGRRNEQFF. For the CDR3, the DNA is TGCGCCAGCAGTGAAGGGGGCAGAAGGAATGAGCAGTTCTTC.

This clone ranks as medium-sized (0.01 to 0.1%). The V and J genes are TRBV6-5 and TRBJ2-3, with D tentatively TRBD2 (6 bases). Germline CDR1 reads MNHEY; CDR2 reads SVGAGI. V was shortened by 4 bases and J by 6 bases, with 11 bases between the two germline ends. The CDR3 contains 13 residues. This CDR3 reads CASSSGTLDTQYF. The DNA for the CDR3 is TGTGCCAGCAGTTCCGGGACTCTCGATACGCAGTATTTT.

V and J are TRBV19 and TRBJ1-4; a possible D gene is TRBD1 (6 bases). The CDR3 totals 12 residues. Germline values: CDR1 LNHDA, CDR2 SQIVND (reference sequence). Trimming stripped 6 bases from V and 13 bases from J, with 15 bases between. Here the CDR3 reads CASRKQGQGLFF. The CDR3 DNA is TGTGCCAGTAGGAAACAGGGCCAGGGACTGTTTTTT.

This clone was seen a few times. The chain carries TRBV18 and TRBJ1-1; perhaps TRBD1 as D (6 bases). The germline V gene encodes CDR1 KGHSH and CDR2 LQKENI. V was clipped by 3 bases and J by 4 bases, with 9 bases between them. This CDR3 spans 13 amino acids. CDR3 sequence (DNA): TGTGCCAGCTCACCTGGGACAACCACTGAAGCTTTCTTT. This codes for CASSPGTTTEAFF. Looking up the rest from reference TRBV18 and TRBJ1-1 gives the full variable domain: NAGVMQNPRHLVRRRGQEARLRCSPMKGHSHVYWYRQLPEEGLKFMVYLQKENIIDESGMPKERFSAEFPKEGPSILRIQQVVRGDSAAYFCASSPGTTTEAFFGQGTRLTVV.

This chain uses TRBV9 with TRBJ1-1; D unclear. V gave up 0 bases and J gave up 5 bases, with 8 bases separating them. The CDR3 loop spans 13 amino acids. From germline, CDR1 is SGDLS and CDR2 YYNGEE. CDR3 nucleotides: TGTGCCAGCAGCGTAGCGGGTCATACTGAAGCTTTCTTT. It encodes CASSVAGHTEAFF.

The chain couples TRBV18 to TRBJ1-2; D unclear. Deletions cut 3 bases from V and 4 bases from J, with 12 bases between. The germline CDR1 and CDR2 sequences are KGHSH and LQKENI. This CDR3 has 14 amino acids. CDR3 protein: CASSPLSEFYGYTF. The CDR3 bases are TGTGCCAGCTCACCCCTTTCAGAATTCTATGGCTACACCTTC.

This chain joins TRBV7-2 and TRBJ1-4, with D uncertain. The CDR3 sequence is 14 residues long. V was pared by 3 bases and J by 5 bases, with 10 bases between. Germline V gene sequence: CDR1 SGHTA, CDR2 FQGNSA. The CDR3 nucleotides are TGTGCCAGCAGCTTCGGGAATCGGAATGAAAAACTGTTTTTT. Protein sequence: CASSFGNRNEKLFF. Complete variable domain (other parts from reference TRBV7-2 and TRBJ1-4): GAGVSQSPSNKVTEKGKDVELRCDPISGHTALYWYRQSLGQGLEFLIYFQGNSAPDKSGLPSDRFSAERTGGSVSTLTIQRTQQEDSAVYLCASSFGNRNEKLFFGSGTQLSVL.

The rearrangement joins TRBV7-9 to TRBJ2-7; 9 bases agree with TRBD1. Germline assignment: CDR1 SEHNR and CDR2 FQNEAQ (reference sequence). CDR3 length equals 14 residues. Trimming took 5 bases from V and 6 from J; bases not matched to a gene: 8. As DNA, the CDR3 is TGTGCCAGCAGCCCCCCGGGACAGGGTAGCGAGCAGTACTTC. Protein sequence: CASSPPGQGSEQYF.

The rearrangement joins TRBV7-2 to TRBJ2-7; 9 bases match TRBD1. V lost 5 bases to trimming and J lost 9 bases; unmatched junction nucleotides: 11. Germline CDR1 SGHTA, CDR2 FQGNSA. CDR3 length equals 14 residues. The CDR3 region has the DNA TGTGCCAGCAGCCCCCGGGACAGGGCCTCAGGGCAGTACTTC. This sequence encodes CASSPRDRASGQYF.

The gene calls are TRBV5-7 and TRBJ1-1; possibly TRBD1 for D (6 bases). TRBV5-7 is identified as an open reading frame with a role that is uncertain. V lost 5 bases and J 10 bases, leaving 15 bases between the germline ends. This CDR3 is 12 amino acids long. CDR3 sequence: CASSYDRPGAFF. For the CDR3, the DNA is TGTGCCAGCAGTTATGACAGGCCAGGAGCTTTCTTT.

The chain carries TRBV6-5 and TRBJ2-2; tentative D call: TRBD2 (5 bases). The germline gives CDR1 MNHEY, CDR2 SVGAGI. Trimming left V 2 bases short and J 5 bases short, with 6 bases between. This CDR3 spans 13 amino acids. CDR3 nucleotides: TGTGCCAGCAGTTACACGGGAACCGGGGAGCTGTTTTTT. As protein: CASSYTGTGELFF.

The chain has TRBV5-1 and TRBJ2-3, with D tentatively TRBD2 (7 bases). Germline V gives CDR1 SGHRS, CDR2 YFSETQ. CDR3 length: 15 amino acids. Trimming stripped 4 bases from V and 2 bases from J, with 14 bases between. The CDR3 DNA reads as TGCGCCAGCAGCCGGGCGGGGGCCTACACAGATACGCAGTATTTT. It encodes CASSRAGAYTDTQYF.

CDR3 residues: CASSAAGQGSGYTF. The CDR3 DNA reads as TGCGCCAGCAGCGCGGCGGGACAGGGTAGTGGCTACACCTTC. The V call is TRBV5-1, the J call TRBJ1-2, with TRBD1 matching over 9 bases. CDR1 is SGHRS and CDR2 is YFSETQ in the germline V gene. This CDR3 region has 14 residues. V shed 4 bases and J 7 bases; nucleotides not matched to a gene: 8. Together with reference TRBV5-1 and TRBJ1-2, the CDR3 gives the full variable domain: KAGVTQTPRYLIKTRGQQVTLSCSPISGHRSVSWYQQTPGQGLQFLFEYFSETQRNKGNFPGRFSGRQFSNSRSEMNVSTLELGDSALYLCASSAAGQGSGYTFGSGTRLTVV.

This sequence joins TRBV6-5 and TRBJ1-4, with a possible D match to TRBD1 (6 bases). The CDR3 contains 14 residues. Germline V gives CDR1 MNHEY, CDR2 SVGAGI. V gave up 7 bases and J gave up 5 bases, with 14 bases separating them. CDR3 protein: CASKDQGWNEKLFF. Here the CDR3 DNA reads TGTGCCAGCAAAGACCAGGGGTGGAATGAAAAACTGTTTTTT.

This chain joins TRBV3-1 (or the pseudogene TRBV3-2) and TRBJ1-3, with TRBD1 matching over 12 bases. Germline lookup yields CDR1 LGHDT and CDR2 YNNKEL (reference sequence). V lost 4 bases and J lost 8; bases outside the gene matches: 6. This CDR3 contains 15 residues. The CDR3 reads CASSRRDRGRDTIYF. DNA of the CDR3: TGTGCCAGCAGCCGGCGGGACAGGGGGCGAGACACCATATATTTT.

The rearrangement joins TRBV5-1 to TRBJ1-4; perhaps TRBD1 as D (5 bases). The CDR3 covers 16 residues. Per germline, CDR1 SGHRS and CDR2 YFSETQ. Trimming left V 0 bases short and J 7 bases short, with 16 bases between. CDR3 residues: CASSLGQTRSSEKLFF. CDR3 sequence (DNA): TGCGCCAGCAGCTTGGGACAGACCAGATCCTCTGAAAAACTGTTTTTT.

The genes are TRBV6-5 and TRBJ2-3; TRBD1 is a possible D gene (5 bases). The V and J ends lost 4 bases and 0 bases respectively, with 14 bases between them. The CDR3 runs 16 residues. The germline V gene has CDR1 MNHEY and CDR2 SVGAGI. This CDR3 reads CASSSQGRSSTDTQYF. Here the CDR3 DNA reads TGTGCCAGCAGTTCCCAGGGAAGATCTAGCACAGATACGCAGTATTTT.

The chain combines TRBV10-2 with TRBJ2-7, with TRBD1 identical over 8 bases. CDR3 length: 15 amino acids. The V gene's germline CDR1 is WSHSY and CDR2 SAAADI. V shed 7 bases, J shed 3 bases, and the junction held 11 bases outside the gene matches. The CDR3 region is CASIVNQGAGYEQYF. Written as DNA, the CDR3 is TGCGCCAGCATCGTGAACCAGGGGGCTGGCTACGAGCAGTACTTC.

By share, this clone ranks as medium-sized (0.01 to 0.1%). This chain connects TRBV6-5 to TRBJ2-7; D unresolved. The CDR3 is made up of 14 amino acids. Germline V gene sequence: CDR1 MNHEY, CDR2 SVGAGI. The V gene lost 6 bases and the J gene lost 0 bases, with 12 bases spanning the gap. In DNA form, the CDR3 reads TGTGCCAGCAGCCCCATGTTTCCCTCCTACGAGCAGTACTTC. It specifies CASSPMFPSYEQYF.

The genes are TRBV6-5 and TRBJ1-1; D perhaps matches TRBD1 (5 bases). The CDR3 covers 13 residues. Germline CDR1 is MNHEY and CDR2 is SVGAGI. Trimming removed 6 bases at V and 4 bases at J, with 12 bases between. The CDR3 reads CASSPAGGTEAFF. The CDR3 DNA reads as TGTGCCAGCAGCCCAGCGGGGGGCACTGAAGCTTTCTTT.

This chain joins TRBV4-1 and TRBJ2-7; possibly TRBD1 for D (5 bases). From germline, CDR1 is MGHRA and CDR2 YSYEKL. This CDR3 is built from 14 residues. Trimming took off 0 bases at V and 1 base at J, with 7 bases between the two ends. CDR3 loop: CASSQDPGSYEQYF. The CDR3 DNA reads TGCGCCAGCAGCCAAGATCCAGGGTCCTACGAGCAGTACTTC.

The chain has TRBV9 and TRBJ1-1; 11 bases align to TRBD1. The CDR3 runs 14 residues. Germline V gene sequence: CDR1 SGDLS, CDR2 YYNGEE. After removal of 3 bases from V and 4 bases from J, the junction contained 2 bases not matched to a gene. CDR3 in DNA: TGTGCCAGCAGCGCGGGGACAGGGGGCACTGAAGCTTTCTTT. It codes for CASSAGTGGTEAFF.

CDR3 sequence (DNA): TGTGCCAGCAGCTCCAGACCCAGGGGGCAGGCCTACGAGCAGTACTTC. This sequence encodes CASSSRPRGQAYEQYF. The chain recombines TRBV11-2 with TRBJ2-7; 8 bases map to TRBD1. V trimming: 4 bases; J trimming: 2 bases; junction bases outside the gene matches: 10. The CDR3 has 16 residues. Germline CDR1 reads SGHAT; CDR2 reads FQNNGV.

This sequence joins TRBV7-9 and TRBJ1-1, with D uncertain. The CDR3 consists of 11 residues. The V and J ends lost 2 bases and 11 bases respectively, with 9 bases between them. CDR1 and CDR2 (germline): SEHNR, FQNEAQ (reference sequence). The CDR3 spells CASSLREVAFF. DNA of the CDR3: TGTGCCAGCAGCTTACGAGAGGTGGCTTTCTTT. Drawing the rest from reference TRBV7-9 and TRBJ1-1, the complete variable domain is DTGVSQNPRHKITKRGQNVTFRCDPISEHNRLYWYRQTLGQGPEFLTYFQNEAQLEKSRLLSDRFSAERPKGSFSTLEIQRTEQGDSAMYLCASSLREVAFFGQGTRLTVV.